This TCR beta chain was sequenced during a study of blood T cell repertoires in COVID-19. Study information: Samples taken during acute and convalescent COVID-19 were collected in the United States, Italy and Spain. The cDNA or gDNA used as material had been derived from T cells, B-cell-depleted T cells, or PBMCs.

The CDR3 contains 14 residues. CDR1 and CDR2 from the germline V gene are SGHRS and YFSETQ. With 4 bases removed from V and 3 bases from J, the gap between germline ends came to 14 bases. The assay was immunoSEQ multiplex PCR, and TCRdb's table has in-frame clones only and misses some. In the table there are around 60,000 clones, 90% of which are singletons. The sequenced sample was peripheral blood. The chain uses TRBV5-1 and TRBJ2-7; D possibly corresponds to TRBD1 (6 bases). This sequence originates from a woman aged 80 or older with active COVID-19. The CDR3 sequence: CASSPNPTGYEQYF. The CDR3 coding sequence is TGCGCCAGCAGCCCCAACCCGACAGGCTACGAGCAGTACTTC.